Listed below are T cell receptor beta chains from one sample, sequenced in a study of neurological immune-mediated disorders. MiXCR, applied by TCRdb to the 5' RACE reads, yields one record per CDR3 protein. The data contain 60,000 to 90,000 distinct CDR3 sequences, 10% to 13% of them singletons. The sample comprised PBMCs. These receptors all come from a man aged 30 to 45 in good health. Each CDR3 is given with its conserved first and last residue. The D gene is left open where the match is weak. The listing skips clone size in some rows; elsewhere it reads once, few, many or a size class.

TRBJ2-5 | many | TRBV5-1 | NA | CASRRSGQETQYF | TGCGCCAGCAGGCGTTCAGGGCAAGAGACCCAGTACTTC
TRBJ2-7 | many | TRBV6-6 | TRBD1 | CASSPRDRGDSYEQYF | TGTGCCAGCAGCCCTAGGGACAGGGGAGATTCCTACGAGCAGTACTTC
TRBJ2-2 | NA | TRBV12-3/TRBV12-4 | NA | CASSFLRGELFF | TGTGCCAGCAGCTTCCTGCGTGGGGAGCTGTTTTTT
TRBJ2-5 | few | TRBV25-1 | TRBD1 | CASGTGGYVEETQYF | TGTGCCAGCGGTACAGGGGGGTACGTGGAAGAGACCCAGTACTTC
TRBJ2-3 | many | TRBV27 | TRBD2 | CASSLPPGLTTDTQYF | TGTGCCAGCTCCCTTCCACCGGGACTAACCACAGATACGCAGTATTTT
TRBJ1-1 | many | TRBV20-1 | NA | CSAPSSGMWTEAFF | TGCAGTGCTCCCTCATCAGGGATGTGGACTGAAGCTTTCTTT
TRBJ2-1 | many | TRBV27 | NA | CASREMLVQFF | TGTGCCAGCAGAGAGATGCTGGTGCAGTTCTTC
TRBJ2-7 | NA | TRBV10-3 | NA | CAISVAGQGIDEQYF | TGTGCCATCAGCGTAGCGGGACAGGGAATAGACGAGCAGTACTTC
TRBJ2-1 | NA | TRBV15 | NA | CATSMGRGTGNNEQFF | TGTGCCACCAGCATGGGCCGAGGGACTGGTAACAATGAGCAGTTCTTC
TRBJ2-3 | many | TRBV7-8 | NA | CASSLLTKAGGRTDTQYF | TGTGCCAGCAGCTTACTGACTAAGGCTGGAGGCCGCACAGATACGCAGTATTTT
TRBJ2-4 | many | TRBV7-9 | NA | CASQGTLIKYF | TGTGCCAGCCAGGGGACCCTGATAAAATACTTC
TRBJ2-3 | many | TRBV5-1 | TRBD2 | CASSISGSTDTQYF | TGCGCCAGCAGCATTAGCGGGAGCACAGATACGCAGTATTTT
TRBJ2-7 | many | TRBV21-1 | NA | CASSKAPGLASKPSYEQYF | TGTGCCAGCAGCAAAGCCCCCGGACTAGCGTCAAAACCTTCCTACGAGCAGTACTTC
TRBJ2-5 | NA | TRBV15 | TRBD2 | CATSSPPGLAQETQYF | TGTGCCACCAGCAGTCCGCCGGGACTAGCCCAAGAGACCCAGTACTTC
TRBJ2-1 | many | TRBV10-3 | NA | CAISESASPPTNEQFF | TGTGCCATCAGTGAGTCGGCTAGTCCCCCTACGAATGAGCAGTTCTTC
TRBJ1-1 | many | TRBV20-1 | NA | CSARPKNTGKLYTEAFF | TGCAGTGCTAGACCTAAAAACACCGGGAAGCTGTACACTGAAGCTTTCTTT
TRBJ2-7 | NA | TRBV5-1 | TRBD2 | CASSLALAEDRNF | TGCGCCAGCAGCTTGGCGCTAGCGGAAGATAGGAACTTC
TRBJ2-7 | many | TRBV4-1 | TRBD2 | CASSQVLAGGPLDEQYF | TGCGCCAGCAGCCAAGTACTAGCGGGAGGGCCCTTGGACGAGCAGTACTTC
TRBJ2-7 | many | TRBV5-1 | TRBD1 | CASGGQGPSYEQYF | TGCGCCAGCGGCGGACAGGGACCGTCCTACGAGCAGTACTTC
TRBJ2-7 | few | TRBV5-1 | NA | CASSVNSGHYEQYF | TGCGCCAGCAGCGTAAACTCGGGACACTACGAGCAGTACTTC
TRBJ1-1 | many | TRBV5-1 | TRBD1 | CASSLVGQGSTEAFF | TGCGCCAGCAGCTTGGTGGGACAGGGAAGCACTGAAGCTTTCTTT
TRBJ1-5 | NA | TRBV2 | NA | CASSGRWSNQPQHF | TGTGCCAGCAGTGGAAGGTGGAGCAATCAGCCCCAGCATTTT
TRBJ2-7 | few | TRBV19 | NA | CASSIGVAYEQYF | TGTGCCAGTAGTATCGGAGTTGCCTACGAGCAGTACTTC
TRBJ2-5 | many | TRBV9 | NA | CASSVDARDETQYF | TGTGCCAGCAGCGTAGATGCGAGGGATGAGACCCAGTACTTC
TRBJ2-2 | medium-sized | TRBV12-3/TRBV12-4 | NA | CASSLSGAGELFF | TGTGCCAGCAGTTTATCGGGGGCCGGGGAGCTGTTTTTT
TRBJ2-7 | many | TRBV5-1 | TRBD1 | CASSSRGQGYEQYF | TGCGCCAGCAGCTCCCGGGGACAGGGCTACGAGCAGTACTTC
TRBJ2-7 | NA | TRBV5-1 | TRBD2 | CASSFSTSGTYEQYF | TGCGCCAGCAGCTTCTCGACTAGCGGAACCTACGAGCAGTACTTC
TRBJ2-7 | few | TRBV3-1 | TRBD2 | CASSLSSPSGRSYEQYF | TGTGCCAGCAGCCTAAGTTCCCCTAGCGGGAGATCCTACGAGCAGTACTTC
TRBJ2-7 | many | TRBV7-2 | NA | CASSLAQFYEQYF | TGTGCCAGCAGCTTAGCACAGTTCTACGAGCAGTACTTC
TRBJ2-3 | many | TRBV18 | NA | CASSSETYTDTQYF | TGTGCCAGCTCAAGCGAGACGTACACAGATACGCAGTATTTT
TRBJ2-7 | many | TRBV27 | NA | CASSSHTRTHAYEQYF | TGTGCCAGCAGTTCCCATACCCGGACCCACGCCTACGAGCAGTACTTC
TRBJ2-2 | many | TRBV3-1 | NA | CASSQVGETGELFF | TGTGCCAGCAGCCAAGTTGGAGAAACCGGGGAGCTGTTTTTT
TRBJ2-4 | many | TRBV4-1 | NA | CASSQDLAGTKNIQYF | TGCGCCAGCAGCCAAGATCTCGCAGGGACCAAAAACATTCAGTACTTC
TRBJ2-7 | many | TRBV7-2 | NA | CASSLVWTNGYEQYF | TGTGCCAGCAGCTTAGTTTGGACTAATGGGTACGAGCAGTACTTC
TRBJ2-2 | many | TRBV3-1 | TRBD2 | CASSPLAGDTGELFF | TGTGCCAGCAGCCCTCTAGCGGGAGACACCGGGGAGCTGTTTTTT
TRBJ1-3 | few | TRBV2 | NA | CASNLIGSGNTIYF | TGTGCCAGCAACCTTATAGGGTCTGGAAACACCATATATTTT
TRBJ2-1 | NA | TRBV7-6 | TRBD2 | CASSQGVAGEGYNEQFF | TGTGCCAGCAGCCAAGGGGTGGCGGGAGAGGGCTACAATGAGCAGTTCTTC
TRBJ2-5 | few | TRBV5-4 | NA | CASSSGSTRSQETQYF | TGTGCCAGCAGCTCGGGGAGCACGAGATCACAAGAGACCCAGTACTTC
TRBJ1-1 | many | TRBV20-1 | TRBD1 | CSARGTAGNTEAFF | TGCAGTGCCCGCGGGACAGCCGGGAACACTGAAGCTTTCTTT
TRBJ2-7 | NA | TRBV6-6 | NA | CASSYLTSYEQYF | TGTGCCAGCAGTTACCTGACGAGCTACGAGCAGTACTTC